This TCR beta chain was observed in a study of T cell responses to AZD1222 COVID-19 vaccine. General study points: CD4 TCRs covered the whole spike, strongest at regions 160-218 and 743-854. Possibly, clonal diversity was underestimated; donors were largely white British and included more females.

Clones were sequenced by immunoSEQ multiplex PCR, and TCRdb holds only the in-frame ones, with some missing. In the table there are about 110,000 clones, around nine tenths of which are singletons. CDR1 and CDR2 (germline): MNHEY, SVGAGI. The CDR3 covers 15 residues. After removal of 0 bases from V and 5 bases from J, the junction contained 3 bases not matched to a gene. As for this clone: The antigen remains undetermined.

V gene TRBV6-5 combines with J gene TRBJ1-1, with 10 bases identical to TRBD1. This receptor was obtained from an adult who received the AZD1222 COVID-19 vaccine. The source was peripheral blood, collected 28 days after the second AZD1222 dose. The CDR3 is CASSYSDRGGTEAFF. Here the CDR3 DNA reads TGTGCCAGCAGTTACTCGGACAGGGGGGGTACTGAAGCTTTCTTT.